This T cell receptor (beta chain) was found in a study of T cell responses to AZD1222 COVID-19 vaccine. V was pared by 5 bases and J by 4 bases, with 5 bases of the junction left unmatched. This CDR3 has 15 amino acids. The germline V gene has CDR1 SGHTA and CDR2 FQGTGA. Using immunoSEQ multiplex PCR, the repertoire was profiled, and TCRdb retains in-frame clones only, with some absent. This table holds around 97,000 clones, about nine tenths found once. The rearrangement links TRBV7-3 to TRBJ2-2, with TRBD2 identical over 9 bases. The starting material was peripheral blood, obtained on day 0 of AZD1222 vaccination. This TCR was sampled from an adult in good health. CDR3 loop: CASSPSGRSTGELFF. The CDR3 region has the DNA TGTGCCAGCAGCCCGAGCGGGAGGAGCACCGGGGAGCTGTTTTTT.